This entry lists 27 T cell receptor beta chains sequenced from one sample in a study of CD8+ T cells in alopecia areata listed by TCRdb under 2018. The time point label, as the study defines it: more than three weeks on oral tofacitinib. What this sample's treatment or condition label stands for: oral pan-JAK inhibitor, 5-10 mg twice daily. Library prep was done by the immunoSEQ multiplex PCR assay. RNA was extracted from all samples and reverse transcribed into cDNA as template for TCR sequencing. TCRdb stores this immuneACCESS table with in-frame sequences only. Part of the clones is absent; in the studies checked, under half of the shortfall reflects unresolved V genes, and no reason is known for the rest. The sample records around 120,000 clones, 50% to 75% of which are singletons. The ten largest clones capture almost 30% of the sample. Source: CD8+ T cells sorted from blood, taken at week 4, from a patient treated with tofacitinib. Receptor source: a human donor with alopecia areata.

This clone was found once. The chain has TRBV28 and TRBJ1-2, with a tentative D call TRBD1 (5 bases). Germline values: CDR1 MDHEN, CDR2 SYDVKM. CDR3 length: 12 residues. V was cut by 8 bases and J by 8 bases, with 15 bases left in between. CDR3 in amino acids: CASFRAREGYTF. CDR3 in DNA: TGTGCCAGCTTCAGGGCCCGGGAAGGCTACACCTTC.

This chain joins TRBV13 and TRBJ1-1, with a tentative D call TRBD1 (6 bases). V lost 5 bases and J 0 bases, leaving 10 bases between the germline ends. Germline CDR1 PRHDT, CDR2 FYEKMQ (reference sequence). The CDR3 covers 14 residues. The CDR3 nucleotides read TGTGCCAGCAGCCTGACAGGAATGAACACTGAAGCTTTCTTT. It translates to CASSLTGMNTEAFF.

As DNA, the CDR3 is TGTGCCAGCAGCTTTGGTAGGAATGAGCAGTTCTTC. Translated: CASSFGRNEQFF. This sequence joins TRBV7-9 and TRBJ2-1; D is undetermined. The CDR3 loop spans 12 amino acids. Germline V gene lookup returns CDR1 SEHNR and CDR2 FQNEAQ (reference sequence). V was clipped by 3 bases and J by 7 bases, with 7 bases between them.

The chain is built from TRBV9 and TRBJ1-2, with 7 bases matching TRBD1. Looked up from germline, CDR1 is SGDLS and CDR2 is YYNGEE. The CDR3 has 13 residues. Unmatched junction bases numbered 2, after V lost 3 bases and J lost 3 bases. CDR3 loop: CASSEGQDYGYTF. In DNA form, the CDR3 reads TGTGCCAGCAGCGAAGGACAGGACTATGGCTACACCTTC.

This clone was picked up a small number of times. The rearrangement links TRBV2 to TRBJ1-6, with 12 bases lining up with TRBD1. CDR1 is SNHLY, CDR2 FYNNEI, per germline. This CDR3 is built from 19 residues. Germline trimming cut 6 bases from V and 3 bases from J; bases unmatched to any gene: 12. CDR3 in DNA: TGTGCCAGCAGCAACCGGGACAGGGGGCCCCCGGGCTATAATTCACCCCTCCACTTT. Its protein product is CASSNRDRGPPGYNSPLHF.

The chain couples TRBV25-1 to TRBJ1-2; maybe TRBD1 (5 bases). The germline V and J ends were trimmed by 2 bases and 3 bases, with 16 bases remaining between them. CDR1 is MGHDK and CDR2 is SYGVNS in the germline V gene. This CDR3 contains 16 residues. The CDR3 spells CASSELGGALDYGYTF. Written as DNA, the CDR3 is TGTGCCAGCAGTGAACTTGGAGGGGCCTTGGACTATGGCTACACCTTC.

CDR3 DNA sequence: TGTGCCAGCAGCTCAGTCAGGAGTATTGGGGAAAACATTCAGTACTTC. Translated, it gives CASSSVRSIGENIQYF. The J gene is TRBJ2-4, the V gene TRBV13; the D is unclear. CDR3 length: 16 residues. Germline V lookup: CDR1 PRHDT, CDR2 FYEKMQ (reference sequence). V was shortened by 4 bases and J by 5 bases, with 18 bases between the two germline ends.

A single count supports this clone. V and J are TRBV27 and TRBJ2-7; D may match TRBD1 or TRBD2 (6 bases each). V was trimmed by 6 bases and J by 5 bases, leaving 23 bases between them. Germline-derived CDR1 and CDR2 are MNHEY and SMNVEV (reference sequence). The CDR3 loop spans 16 amino acids. In nucleotides, the CDR3 is TGTGCCAGCAGCCAGATACAGGGACTGGGAGTAAACGAGCAGTACTTC. This translates into CASSQIQGLGVNEQYF.

The rearrangement joins TRBV28 to TRBJ2-5, with D possibly matching TRBD1 (5 bases). The germline V gene encodes CDR1 MDHEN and CDR2 SYDVKM. The CDR3 contains 14 residues. Trimming stripped 3 bases from V and 8 bases from J, with 16 bases between. CDR3 residues: CASSFNWGQATQYF. The CDR3 nucleotides are TGTGCCAGCAGTTTTAATTGGGGCCAGGCCACCCAGTACTTC.

This chain joins TRBV15 and TRBJ2-1, with D perhaps TRBD2 (7 bases). The CDR3 length is 15 residues. Germline-derived CDR1 and CDR2 are LNHNV and YYDKDF (reference sequence). Trimming took 0 bases from V and 6 from J, leaving 12 bases between them. The CDR3 coding sequence is TGTGCCACCAGCAGAGACCGGGGGGCTAGCAATGAGCAGTTCTTC. It is translated as CATSRDRGASNEQFF.

The V gene is TRBV29-1, the J gene TRBJ2-5; D ambiguous. V was pared by 4 bases and J by 5 bases, with 11 bases between. This CDR3 has 12 amino acids. Germline CDR1 reads SQVTM; CDR2 reads ANQGSEA. The CDR3 spells CSVVSVRETQYF. CDR3 sequence (DNA): TGCAGCGTTGTTTCGGTTCGGGAGACCCAGTACTTC.

This clone has just a few counts. The CDR3 nucleotides read TGCGCCAGCAGTCCTCCGGTTGCGGGGGGGATAGAAGAGACCCAGTACTTC. Its translation is CASSPPVAGGIEETQYF. This rearrangement joins TRBV5-1 to TRBJ2-5; 9 bases match TRBD2. Trimming at V came to 5 bases and at J to 3 bases, leaving 14 bases not matched to a gene. The CDR3 has 17 amino acids. The germline CDR1 and CDR2 sequences are SGHRS and YFSETQ.

The chain links TRBV30 to TRBJ2-3; D is perhaps TRBD2 (6 bases). V was trimmed by 4 bases and J by 0 bases, leaving 8 bases between them. The CDR3 totals 13 residues. Germline V gene data show CDR1 as GTSNPN and CDR2 as SVGIG (reference sequence). The CDR3 protein is CAWTGLSTDTQYF. CDR3 DNA sequence: TGTGCCTGGACTGGACTAAGCACAGATACGCAGTATTTT.

This chain links TRBV30 with TRBJ1-4; D is perhaps TRBD1 (5 bases). The germline gives CDR1 GTSNPN, CDR2 SVGIG (reference sequence). The CDR3 is 12 residues long. Trimming took off 1 base at V and 12 bases at J, with 12 bases between the two ends. The CDR3 region is CAWSEEGRELFF. The CDR3 DNA reads as TGTGCCTGGAGTGAAGAGGGACGGGAACTGTTTTTT.

V usage is TRBV5-1 and J usage is TRBJ2-3, with D perhaps assigned TRBD1 or TRBD2 (5 bases each). Germline values: CDR1 SGHRS, CDR2 YFSETQ. V was clipped by 7 bases and J by 0 bases, with 12 bases between them. The length of the CDR3 is 14 residues. CDR3 bases: TGCGCCAGCGGACCGGGACCTAGCACAGATACGCAGTATTTT. Protein product: CASGPGPSTDTQYF.

This clone was seen only a few times. This chain links TRBV29-1 with TRBJ1-5, with D unresolved. In germline, CDR1 is SQVTM, CDR2 ANQGSEA. The CDR3 contains 14 residues. V was trimmed by 3 bases and J by 0 bases, leaving 9 bases between them. Here the CDR3 DNA reads TGCAGCGTTGACGGAGGCGATAGCAATCAGCCCCAGCATTTT. Translation: CSVDGGDSNQPQHF. Drawing the rest from reference TRBV29-1 and TRBJ1-5, the complete variable domain is SAVISQKPSRDICQRGTSLTIQCQVDSQVTMMFWYRQQPGQSLTLIATANQGSEATYESGFVIDKFPISRPNLTFSTLTVSNMSPEDSSIYLCSVDGGDSNQPQHFGDGTRLSIL.

This clone was seen a handful of times. CDR3 nucleotide sequence: TGCAGCGTTGGCAGGGACAGCGGGGAGACCCAGTACTTC. This sequence encodes CSVGRDSGETQYF. The chain links TRBV29-1 to TRBJ2-5, with D tentatively TRBD1 (7 bases). The CDR3 contains 13 residues. V dropped 4 bases and J dropped 5 bases, with 14 bases sitting between them. CDR1 and CDR2 from the germline V gene are SQVTM and ANQGSEA.

The chain uses TRBV7-8 and TRBJ2-1, with a possible D match to TRBD2 (5 bases). Germline V gives CDR1 SGHVS, CDR2 FQNEAQ. This CDR3 is 16 amino acids long. The germline V and J ends were trimmed by 5 bases and 7 bases, with 21 bases remaining between them. CDR3 region: CASSRHPSHCANEQFF. Here the CDR3 DNA reads TGTGCCAGCAGCCGCCATCCTAGCCACTGCGCAAATGAGCAGTTCTTC. Combining the CDR3 with reference TRBV7-8 and TRBJ2-1 gives the whole variable domain GAGVSQSPRYKVAKRGQDVALRCDPISGHVSLFWYQQALGQGPEFLTYFQNEAQLDKSGLPSDRFFAERPEGSVSTLKIQRTQQEDSAVYLCASSRHPSHCANEQFFGPGTRLTVL.

CDR3 sequence: CASSLEEQETQYF. As DNA, the CDR3 is TGTGCCAGCAGCTTAGAAGAACAAGAGACCCAGTACTTC. This chain uses TRBV7-9 with TRBJ2-5; D unresolved. The CDR3 consists of 13 residues. Trimming shortened V by 1 base and J by 2 bases, and 5 bases separated the two germline ends. CDR1 and CDR2 from the germline V gene are SEHNR and FQNEAQ (reference sequence).

This chain connects TRBV30 to TRBJ2-7, with 9 nucleotides matching TRBD1. J lost 2 bases, V lost 6 bases, and 8 bases had no gene match. Germline CDR1 reads GTSNPN; CDR2 reads SVGIG (reference sequence). This CDR3 has 14 residues. CDR3 bases: TGTGCCTGCGGACCCGGGACAGGGCCCTACGAGCAGTACTTC. Translating it yields CACGPGTGPYEQYF. The full variable domain, completed using reference TRBV30 and TRBJ2-7, is SQTIHQWPATLVQPVGSPLSLECTVEGTSNPNLYWYRQAAGRGLQLLFYSVGIGQISSEVPQNLSASRPQDRQFILSSKKLLLSDSGFYLCACGPGTGPYEQYFGPGTRLTVT.

This clone appeared once. This chain uses TRBV2 with TRBJ2-7; no reliable D call. Germline V gene lookup returns CDR1 SNHLY and CDR2 FYNNEI. This CDR3 comprises 12 residues. V was trimmed by 8 bases and J by 2 bases, leaving 10 bases between them. CDR3 DNA: TGTGCCAGCTTGGACGGAGCCTACGAGCAGTACTTC. This sequence encodes CASLDGAYEQYF.

This clone is a singleton in its sample. The CDR3 sequence is CASSLWVETQYF. CDR3 in DNA: TGTGCCAGCAGCTTATGGGTTGAGACCCAGTACTTC. The chain recombines TRBV11-2 with TRBJ2-5, with D hard to call. In germline, CDR1 is SGHAT, CDR2 FQNNGV. Trimming took 2 bases from V and 5 from J, leaving 6 bases between them. The CDR3 runs 12 residues.

The chain is built from TRBV9 and TRBJ1-5, with D unclear. V was cut by 3 bases and J by 6 bases, with 13 bases left in between. From germline, CDR1 is SGDLS and CDR2 YYNGEE. The CDR3 is 14 residues long. CDR3: CASSGGRMGQPQHF. CDR3 nucleotide sequence: TGTGCCAGCAGCGGAGGTAGGATGGGTCAGCCCCAGCATTTT. Full variable domain (missing parts from reference TRBV9 and TRBJ1-5): DSGVTQTPKHLITATGQRVTLRCSPRSGDLSVYWYQQSLDQGLQFLIQYYNGEERAKGNILERFSAQQFPDLHSELNLSSLELGDSALYFCASSGGRMGQPQHFGDGTRLSIL.

The gene calls are TRBV29-1 and TRBJ2-7; D is ambiguous. V dropped 7 bases and J dropped 4 bases, with 11 bases sitting between them. Germline V gives CDR1 SQVTM, CDR2 ANQGSEA. The CDR3 sequence is 11 residues long. This CDR3 is CSACDLYEQYF. The CDR3 DNA reads TGCAGCGCCTGTGACCTTTACGAGCAGTACTTC.

The J gene is TRBJ2-2, the V gene TRBV4-3; D is ambiguous. V was pared by 0 bases and J by 5 bases, with 13 bases between. The CDR3 length is 16 residues. The germline V gene encodes CDR1 LGHNA and CDR2 YSLEER. The chain's CDR3 is CASSQDRSDPTGELFF. CDR3 nucleotide sequence: TGCGCCAGCAGCCAAGATCGATCGGACCCGACCGGGGAGCTGTTTTTT.

This clone has more than one count but fewer than ten. The chain carries TRBV5-6 and TRBJ2-5; weak D call: TRBD2 (5 bases). This CDR3 contains 14 residues. CDR1 is SGHDT and CDR2 is YYEEEE in the germline V gene. V lost 1 base and J lost 3, with 10 bases in between. The CDR3 region is CASSLFPAEETQYF. CDR3 DNA: TGTGCCAGCAGCTTGTTTCCAGCGGAAGAGACCCAGTACTTC.

This clone was recorded only once. The rearrangement joins TRBV11-2 to TRBJ1-5, with D uncertain. The CDR3 is made up of 15 amino acids. Trimming removed 5 bases at V and 0 bases at J, with 11 bases between. The germline CDR1 and CDR2 sequences are SGHAT and FQNNGV. DNA for the CDR3: TGTGCCAGCAGCACCGGACCGGATAGCAATCAGCCCCAGCATTTT. It translates to CASSTGPDSNQPQHF.